The 27 T cell receptor beta chains in this list originate from one sample, sequenced in a study of T cell responses to AZD1222 COVID-19 vaccine. Produced via immunoSEQ multiplex PCR; TCRdb's table is partial and in-frame only. This table has about 92,000 clones, approximately 86% appearing once. This sample comprised peripheral blood, obtained on day 0 of AZD1222 vaccination. The receptors originated from an adult in good health.

The chain carries TRBV19 and TRBJ1-5, with D maybe TRBD1 (5 bases). The CDR3 runs 13 residues. The V gene's germline CDR1 is LNHDA and CDR2 SQIVND (reference sequence). The V gene lost 5 bases and the J gene lost 5 bases, with 10 bases spanning the gap. CDR3 sequence: CASSGRGYQPQHF. The CDR3 nucleotides read TGTGCCAGTAGTGGGAGGGGTTATCAGCCCCAGCATTTT.

The chain joins TRBV11-3 to TRBJ2-1; 10 bases are a match to TRBD2. V shed 1 base, J shed 10 bases, and the junction held 7 bases outside the gene matches. The CDR3 extends over 15 amino acids. CDR1 is SGHNT and CDR2 is YENEEA in the germline V gene. DNA for the CDR3: TGTGCCAGCAGCTTAGGGGCTAGCGGGGGCACCGAGCAGTTCTTC. Its translation is CASSLGASGGTEQFF.

J is TRBJ1-2 and V is TRBV5-1; D not certain. V gave up 1 base and J gave up 7 bases, with 8 bases separating them. The CDR3 is 12 residues long. CDR1 and CDR2 (germline): SGHRS, YFSETQ. CDR3 region: CASSLTTAGYTF. The CDR3 coding sequence is TGCGCCAGCAGCTTGACAACCGCTGGCTACACCTTC.

This clone was observed a handful of times. The rearrangement joins TRBV7-3 to TRBJ2-3; D not resolved. Trimming removed 8 bases from V and 6 bases from J, with 15 bases in between. The CDR3 is 13 amino acids. Germline V CDR1 and CDR2: SGHTA, FQGTGA. The CDR3 spells CASSLLHSDTQYF. CDR3 DNA: TGTGCCAGCTCTCTCCTACACAGTGATACGCAGTATTTT.

This clone was detected once. This chain connects TRBV7-8 to TRBJ2-7, with D possibly TRBD1 on 6 matching bases. The CDR3 consists of 13 residues. Germline V CDR1 and CDR2: SGHVS, FQNEAQ. V was cut by 6 bases and J by 1 base, with 10 bases left in between. As DNA, the CDR3 is TGTGCCAGCAGGGGTGGACAGTCCTACGAGCAGTACTTC. It is translated as CASRGGQSYEQYF.

This chain links TRBV5-1 with TRBJ2-7, with 8 bases that match TRBD2. The CDR3 contains 16 residues. The germline CDR1 and CDR2 sequences are SGHRS and YFSETQ. V lost 4 bases and J lost 0; bases outside the gene matches: 9. The CDR3 loop reads CASSLTSVSSSYEQYF. CDR3 nucleotides: TGCGCCAGCAGCCTGACTAGCGTATCTAGCTCCTACGAGCAGTACTTC.

This clone was seen a few times. The chain employs TRBV7-6 and TRBJ2-6; D is uncertain. Looked up from germline, CDR1 is SGHVS and CDR2 is FNYEAQ. V lost 6 bases, J lost 0 bases, and 9 bases lay in between. The CDR3 extends over 15 amino acids. In DNA, the CDR3 is TGTGCCAGCAGGGGGTGGGGCTCTGGGGCCAACGTCCTGACTTTC. Its protein product is CASRGWGSGANVLTF.

The CDR3 here is CATSSPARTKENTGELFF. The CDR3 nucleotides read TGTGCCACCAGCTCCCCCGCCCGGACAAAGGAAAACACCGGGGAGCTGTTTTTT. The V and J genes are TRBV15 and TRBJ2-2, with a tentative D call TRBD1 (5 bases). The germline gives CDR1 LNHNV, CDR2 YYDKDF (reference sequence). The ends were cut back, 5 bases at V and 2 bases at J, with 21 bases in the middle. CDR3 length equals 18 residues.

The sample holds a few counts of this clone. The rearrangement joins TRBV5-1 to TRBJ2-1; 9 bases align to TRBD1. Germline trimming cut 3 bases from V and 8 bases from J; bases unmatched to any gene: 6. Germline V gene data show CDR1 as SGHRS and CDR2 as YFSETQ. This CDR3 has 14 residues. As DNA, the CDR3 is TGCGCCAGCAGCTCCACGGACAGGGGTTATGAGCAGTTCTTC. Its translation is CASSSTDRGYEQFF. Based on the CDR3 plus reference TRBV5-1 and TRBJ2-1, the full variable domain is KAGVTQTPRYLIKTRGQQVTLSCSPISGHRSVSWYQQTPGQGLQFLFEYFSETQRNKGNFPGRFSGRQFSNSRSEMNVSTLELGDSALYLCASSSTDRGYEQFFGPGTRLTVL.

The CDR3 reads CATSDPAGTSGYNEQFF. For the CDR3, the DNA is TGTGCCACCAGTGATCCCGCCGGGACTAGCGGCTACAATGAGCAGTTCTTC. The rearrangement uses TRBV24-1 and TRBJ2-1; 11 bases fit TRBD2. Germline-derived CDR1 and CDR2 are KGHDR and SFDVKD. This CDR3 spans 17 amino acids. V was pared by 3 bases and J by 3 bases, with 6 bases of the junction left unmatched.

The CDR3 sequence is CAIASRGGRSPLHF. The CDR3 DNA follows: TGTGCCATCGCCTCCAGGGGCGGGCGTTCACCCCTCCACTTT. This chain joins TRBV28 and TRBJ1-6; possibly TRBD1 for D (6 bases). The V gene's germline CDR1 is MDHEN and CDR2 SYDVKM. V was trimmed by 10 bases and J by 9 bases, leaving 19 bases between them. The CDR3 runs 14 residues.

This chain connects TRBV28 to TRBJ2-7; TRBD2 agrees at 9 bases. CDR3 length: 16 amino acids. Germline CDR1 is MDHEN and CDR2 is SYDVKM. Trimming at V came to 5 bases and at J to 0 bases, leaving 8 bases not matched to a gene. The CDR3 is CASSPIAGVNSYEQYF. The CDR3 DNA reads TGTGCCAGCAGTCCTATAGCGGGAGTAAACTCCTACGAGCAGTACTTC.

This rearrangement joins TRBV30 to TRBJ1-5, with 9 bases matching TRBD1. This CDR3 has 14 amino acids. V trimming: 1 base; J trimming: 6 bases; junction bases outside the gene matches: 4. Germline values: CDR1 GTSNPN, CDR2 SVGIG (reference sequence). The CDR3 DNA follows: TGTGCCTGGAGTGGGGACAGGGACACTCAGCCCCAGCATTTT. It codes for CAWSGDRDTQPQHF.

V is TRBV28 and J is TRBJ1-6; possibly TRBD1 for D (6 bases). Germline loops: CDR1 MDHEN, CDR2 SYDVKM. With 6 bases removed from V and 8 bases from J, the gap between germline ends came to 17 bases. The CDR3 spans 15 residues. The CDR3 DNA reads as TGTGCCAGCAGCCGGGACACGCTATTGGATTCACCCCTCCACTTT. It specifies CASSRDTLLDSPLHF.

The rearrangement uses TRBV5-1 and TRBJ1-4; no definite D call. The CDR3 extends over 16 amino acids. Germline CDR1 SGHRS, CDR2 YFSETQ. Trimming pared 4 bases from V and 7 bases from J, leaving 20 bases between. As DNA, the CDR3 is TGCGCCAGCAGCACCGGAGGACGGAGTCTAAGTGAAAAACTGTTTTTT. It codes for CASSTGGRSLSEKLFF.

This sequence joins TRBV5-1 and TRBJ2-6; no reliable D call. Germline CDR1 SGHRS, CDR2 YFSETQ. Trimming left V 5 bases short and J 0 bases short, with 3 bases between. This CDR3 comprises 13 residues. This CDR3 is CASRDSGANVLTF. The CDR3 DNA reads TGCGCCAGCAGAGACTCTGGGGCCAACGTCCTGACTTTC.

The gene calls are TRBV19 and TRBJ1-5; 7 nucleotides align to TRBD1. The CDR3 extends over 16 amino acids. Per germline, CDR1 LNHDA and CDR2 SQIVND (reference sequence). J was trimmed by 4 bases and V by 4 bases; bases with no gene match: 10. As DNA, the CDR3 is TGTGCCAGTAGTACCGACAGGGCGGCAGGGAATCAGCCCCAGCATTTT. Translating it yields CASSTDRAAGNQPQHF.

V and J are TRBV20-1 and TRBJ2-7; tentatively, D is TRBD2 (5 bases). Trimming stripped 3 bases from V and 4 bases from J, with 13 bases between. Germline CDR1 reads DFQATT; CDR2 reads SNEGSKA (reference sequence). CDR3 length equals 13 residues. This CDR3 reads CSASMSTGYEQYF. The CDR3 DNA is TGCAGTGCTAGTATGAGTACGGGGTACGAGCAGTACTTC.

This clone was observed a single time. The chain carries TRBV27 and TRBJ1-4; D remains unclear. Trimming took 8 bases from V and 7 from J, leaving 5 bases between them. CDR3 length: 10 residues. Germline V gene data show CDR1 as MNHEY and CDR2 as SMNVEV (reference sequence). The CDR3 bases are TGTGCCAGCCCAAGTGAAAAACTGTTTTTT. It encodes CASPSEKLFF.

The chain joins TRBV5-1 to TRBJ1-2, with D maybe TRBD1 (6 bases). CDR3 size: 19 residues. Per germline, CDR1 SGHRS and CDR2 YFSETQ. The V end was cut by 4 bases, the J end by 4 bases, with 29 bases between. CDR3 in amino acids: CASSQDLFKNRADSYGYTF. Here the CDR3 DNA reads TGCGCCAGCAGCCAGGATCTTTTTAAGAACAGGGCGGATTCCTATGGCTACACCTTC.

The rearrangement uses TRBV7-9 and TRBJ2-3; D may be TRBD1 (6 bases). Germline lookup yields CDR1 SEHNR and CDR2 FQNEAQ (reference sequence). Trimming stripped 4 bases from V and 3 bases from J, with 20 bases between. The CDR3 is made up of 17 amino acids. The chain's CDR3 is CASSSYPRGPQTDTQYF. The CDR3 region has the DNA TGTGCCAGCAGCTCCTACCCCAGGGGCCCCCAAACAGATACGCAGTATTTT.

This clone was counted a few times. The V call is TRBV24-1, the J call TRBJ2-1; 14 nucleotides line up with TRBD2. The CDR3 is 18 amino acids. Germline CDR1 reads KGHDR; CDR2 reads SFDVKD. Trimming cost V 4 bases and J 0 bases; bases outside gene matches: 4. DNA for the CDR3: TGTGCCACCAGTGAACCAGGGACTAGCGGGAGCTCCTACAATGAGCAGTTCTTC. It yields the protein CATSEPGTSGSSYNEQFF.

This clone has just one count. The chain uses TRBV27 and TRBJ2-1; D is unresolved. Germline V gene sequence: CDR1 MNHEY, CDR2 SMNVEV (reference sequence). CDR3 size: 12 residues. V shed 5 bases and J shed 4 bases, with 6 bases lying between them. The CDR3, as DNA: TGTGCCAGCAGTACCCCATACAATGAGCAGTTCTTC. It codes for CASSTPYNEQFF.

In regard to this clone: One end of the junction does not line up with germline, which may come from a read error. The chain uses TRBV7-7 and TRBJ2-1; 10 bases match TRBD2. The length of the CDR3 is 19 residues. Germline CDR1 SSHAT, CDR2 FNYEAQ (reference sequence). CDR3 DNA: TGTGCTAGCAGCTTAGTCCTCTCTAGCGGGAGAGGAGGGAGCAATGAGCAGTTCTTC. Its protein product is CASSLVLSSGRGGSNEQFF.

This chain connects TRBV27 to TRBJ2-5; perhaps TRBD1 as D (6 bases). The CDR3 contains 15 residues. Trimming pared 0 bases from V and 1 base from J, leaving 9 bases between. Germline CDR1 is MNHEY and CDR2 is SMNVEV (reference sequence). The CDR3 DNA reads TGTGCCAGCAGTTTATCTTGGGGGCTCCAAGAGACCCAGTACTTC. Translated, it gives CASSLSWGLQETQYF.

This clone was seen once. The chain uses TRBV29-1 and TRBJ2-7, with D perhaps matching TRBD1 (7 bases). The CDR3 extends over 13 amino acids. V was trimmed by 6 bases and J by 3 bases, leaving 15 bases between them. Germline lookup yields CDR1 SQVTM and CDR2 ANQGSEA. The DNA for the CDR3 is TGCAGCGTGGGCGCGGGGACAGACTACGAGCAGTACTTC. Its translation is CSVGAGTDYEQYF.

This chain connects TRBV28 to TRBJ1-2; possible D gene TRBD1, 5 bases. Trimming left V 2 bases short and J 7 bases short, with 11 bases between. The CDR3 contains 13 residues. Per the germline V gene, CDR1 is MDHEN and CDR2 is SYDVKM. CDR3 bases: TGTGCCAGCAGTTTACCGGTGGGGCGTGGCTACACCTTC. Translating it yields CASSLPVGRGYTF.